This TCR beta chain is from a study of identical twins. Study outcomes and limitations: Less excess twin sharing appeared in beta out-of-frame sequences. Model-predicted out-of-frame TCR alpha sharing fell below observed values in monozygotic twins. Zero-insertion analyses might be partly confounded by invariant T cells like MAIT and iNKT.

Healthy Caucasians provided all donations. TCRdb re-called the 5' RACE reads with MiXCR, one entry per CDR3 protein. The sample lists 650,000 to 800,000 distinct CDR3 sequences; more than 6.5% were seen once. Per the germline V gene, CDR1 is LGHDT and CDR2 is YNNKEL (reference sequence). The CDR3 spans 17 residues. V was cut by 1 base and J by 2 bases, with 18 bases left in between. This clonotype was seen ten or more times. The target antigen is unknown. These data were also reused for a study on yellow fever vaccine responses in identical twins.

The chain employs TRBV3-1 and TRBJ2-7, with D uncertain. This TCR came from a woman aged 18-29 years in good health. Specimen: PBMCs. Here the CDR3 reads CASSQARFGVATYEQYF. The CDR3 nucleotides are TGTGCCAGCAGCCAAGCTCGGTTTGGGGTTGCAACCTACGAGCAGTACTTC.